This T cell receptor beta chain was sequenced during a study of memory CD4+ T cells and cytomegalovirus serostatus. Overall study: This sample comes from healthy Belgian adults, fewer than 10 CMV seropositive, 24 seronegative. Study observations and caveats: Median bootstrapped AUC for CMV status was approximately 0.95 originally, just under 0.93 US-trained.

Single viable CD3+CD4+CD8-CD45RO+ cells were sorted as the memory CD4+ T cells. CD4+ T cells were isolated by positive magnetic selection. Points on this clone: Its antigen is unknown.

Authors' methods: After removing out-of-frame reads, 2,204,828 distinct TCRbeta sequences remained. Generated by immunoSEQ multiplex PCR, the TCRdb table keeps only in-frame clones and is missing some. V, J and clone size reflect that table, while D and trimming were determined from the DNA. The sample records about 56,000 clones, about 81% being singletons. Germline assignment: CDR1 SQVTM and CDR2 ANQGSEA. The CDR3 has 13 amino acids. The J segment lost 8 bases and the V segment lost 6 bases, leaving 8 bases of the junction unmatched. Sequencing was done on a sample of memory CD4+ T cells from blood. This sequence joins TRBV29-1 and TRBJ1-2; the match to TRBD1 covers 11 bases. The clonotype was recovered from an adult in good health and CMV-seronegative. CDR3 coding DNA: TGCAGCGTGGAAAGGACAGGGGGCGGCGGCTACACCTTC. As protein: CSVERTGGGGYTF.